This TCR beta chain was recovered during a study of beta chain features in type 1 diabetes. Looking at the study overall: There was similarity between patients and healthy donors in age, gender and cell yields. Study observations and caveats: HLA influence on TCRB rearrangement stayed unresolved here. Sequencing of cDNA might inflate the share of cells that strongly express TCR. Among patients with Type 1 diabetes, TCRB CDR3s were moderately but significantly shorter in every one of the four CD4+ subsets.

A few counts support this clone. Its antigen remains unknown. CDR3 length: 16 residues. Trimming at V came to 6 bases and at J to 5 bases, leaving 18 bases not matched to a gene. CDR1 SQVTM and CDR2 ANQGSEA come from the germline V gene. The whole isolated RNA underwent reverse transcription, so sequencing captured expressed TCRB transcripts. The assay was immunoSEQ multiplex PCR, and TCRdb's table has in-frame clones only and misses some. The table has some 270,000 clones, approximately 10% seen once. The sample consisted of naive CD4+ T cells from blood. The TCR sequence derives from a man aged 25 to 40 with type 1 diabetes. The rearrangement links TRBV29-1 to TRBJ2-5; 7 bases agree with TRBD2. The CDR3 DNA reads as TGCAGCGTCCGCCCGGGTCCAGCGGGGAGGGTGGAGACCCAGTACTTC. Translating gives CSVRPGPAGRVETQYF.